This entry lists 13 T cell receptor beta chains sequenced from one sample in a study of blood T cell repertoires in COVID-19. Data came from immunoSEQ multiplex PCR; TCRdb stores just in-frame clones and leaves some out. The sample carries about 160,000 clones, about 81% recorded once. The source material was peripheral blood. Receptors originate from a human donor in a cohort sampled during active COVID-19.

CDR3 nucleotide sequence: TGTGCCAGCAGTTTATTGCAGGGGGGTGGTGAAAAACTGTTTTTT. Residues: CASSLLQGGGEKLFF. J is TRBJ1-4 and V is TRBV27; 7 nucleotides line up with TRBD1. CDR1 is MNHEY and CDR2 is SMNVEV in the germline V gene (reference sequence). V was clipped by 1 base and J by 7 bases; unmatched bases: 6. The CDR3 contains 15 residues.

The chain uses TRBV29-1 and TRBJ2-5, with D perhaps TRBD1 (5 bases). Germline CDR1 and CDR2: SQVTM and ANQGSEA. The CDR3 has 11 residues. V was clipped by 5 bases and J by 3 bases, with 7 bases between them. CDR3: CSVRREETQYF. Here the CDR3 DNA reads TGCAGCGTTCGCAGGGAAGAGACCCAGTACTTC.

The gene calls are TRBV2 and TRBJ1-3, with D unresolved. In germline, CDR1 is SNHLY, CDR2 FYNNEI. This CDR3 is built from 15 residues. Between the trimmed V and J ends, which lost 5 bases and 0 bases, there was a span of 11 bases. The CDR3 loop reads CASSWTGSSGNTIYF. CDR3 DNA: TGTGCCAGCAGTTGGACTGGGAGCTCTGGAAACACCATATATTTT.

This chain links TRBV19 with TRBJ2-2; D possibly corresponds to TRBD2 (5 bases). Germline lookup yields CDR1 LNHDA and CDR2 SQIVND (reference sequence). V dropped 2 bases and J dropped 1 base, with 8 bases sitting between them. The CDR3 is 15 residues long. The CDR3 DNA sequence: TGTGCCAGTAGTATAAGCCGGGGGAACACCGGGGAGCTGTTTTTT. It translates to CASSISRGNTGELFF. Full variable domain (missing parts from reference TRBV19 and TRBJ2-2): DGGITQSPKYLFRKEGQNVTLSCEQNLNHDAMYWYRQDPGQGLRLIYYSQIVNDFQKGDIAEGYSVSREKKESFPLTVTSAQKNPTAFYLCASSISRGNTGELFFGEGSRLTVL.

This clone has just one count. The chain uses TRBV30 and TRBJ1-6, with D maybe TRBD1 (6 bases). This CDR3 is built from 13 residues. Deletions cut 4 bases from V and 7 bases from J, with 11 bases between. Germline loops: CDR1 GTSNPN, CDR2 SVGIG (reference sequence). CDR3 loop: CAWKTGMNSPLHF. CDR3 nucleotides: TGTGCCTGGAAAACAGGGATGAATTCACCCCTCCACTTT.

The chain has TRBV27 and TRBJ2-5; 8 nucleotides align to TRBD2. Trimming at V came to 5 bases and at J to 1 base, leaving 3 bases not matched to a gene. The length of the CDR3 is 14 residues. Germline V gives CDR1 MNHEY, CDR2 SMNVEV (reference sequence). Here the CDR3 reads CASSQLAVQETQYF. Here the CDR3 DNA reads TGTGCCAGCAGTCAACTAGCGGTCCAAGAGACCCAGTACTTC.

The chain combines TRBV9 with TRBJ1-3; D is possibly TRBD1 (6 bases). V dropped 0 bases and J dropped 8 bases, with 21 bases sitting between them. Germline lookup yields CDR1 SGDLS and CDR2 YYNGEE. The CDR3 sequence is 17 residues long. CDR3 residues: CASSVDWRQVEGDTIYF. CDR3 DNA sequence: TGTGCCAGCAGCGTAGACTGGCGGCAGGTCGAGGGGGACACCATATATTTT. Combining the CDR3 with reference TRBV9 and TRBJ1-3 gives the whole variable domain DSGVTQTPKHLITATGQRVTLRCSPRSGDLSVYWYQQSLDQGLQFLIQYYNGEERAKGNILERFSAQQFPDLHSELNLSSLELGDSALYFCASSVDWRQVEGDTIYFGEGSWLTVV.

The V call is TRBV4-1, the J call TRBJ2-1; the D gene is possibly TRBD2 (6 bases). The CDR3 is made up of 13 amino acids. Germline loops: CDR1 MGHRA, CDR2 YSYEKL. Trimming stripped 6 bases from V and 8 bases from J, with 14 bases between. This CDR3 reads CASRPRDPHEQFF. CDR3 bases: TGCGCCAGCAGGCCGCGGGACCCCCATGAGCAGTTCTTC.

This chain uses TRBV27 with TRBJ1-6; 9 positions match TRBD1. Unmatched junction bases numbered 10, after V lost 8 bases and J lost 11 bases. Germline V gene data show CDR1 as MNHEY and CDR2 as SMNVEV (reference sequence). The CDR3 runs to 14 residues. The CDR3 is CASGRTGGFAPLHF. The CDR3 DNA follows: TGTGCCAGCGGGAGAACAGGGGGCTTTGCACCCCTCCACTTT.

The chain carries TRBV28 and TRBJ1-6, with TRBD1 matching over 9 bases. V was pared by 5 bases and J by 6 bases, with 11 bases of the junction left unmatched. The germline V gene encodes CDR1 MDHEN and CDR2 SYDVKM. This CDR3 contains 17 residues. The CDR3 region has the DNA TGTGCCAGCAGTCCCCCGGGACAGGGCCCAACTAATTCACCCCTCCACTTT. This gives the protein CASSPPGQGPTNSPLHF.

This chain connects TRBV19 to TRBJ2-7, with D tentatively TRBD2 (6 bases). Germline lookup yields CDR1 LNHDA and CDR2 SQIVND (reference sequence). Trimming removed 1 base at V and 3 bases at J, with 10 bases between. This CDR3 contains 14 residues. As DNA, the CDR3 is TGTGCCAGTAGTATAGGGGGACTGATCTACGAGCAGTACTTC. Amino acid sequence: CASSIGGLIYEQYF.

The rearrangement links TRBV27 to TRBJ2-1, with 12 bases fitting TRBD2. The germline CDR1 and CDR2 sequences are MNHEY and SMNVEV (reference sequence). The CDR3 contains 17 residues. V shed 1 base and J 3 bases; nucleotides not matched to a gene: 4. CDR3 coding DNA: TGTGCCAGCAGTTTATTGCCTAGCGGGAGGGTCTACAATGAGCAGTTCTTC. Protein product: CASSLLPSGRVYNEQFF.

This sequence joins TRBV2 and TRBJ1-5; D is possibly TRBD1 (5 bases). The CDR3 is made up of 15 amino acids. The germline V and J ends were trimmed by 4 bases and 0 bases, with 10 bases remaining between them. Germline values: CDR1 SNHLY, CDR2 FYNNEI. CDR3 sequence reads: CASSVGTHSNQPQHF. The CDR3 nucleotides read TGTGCCAGCAGTGTGGGGACTCATAGCAATCAGCCCCAGCATTTT.